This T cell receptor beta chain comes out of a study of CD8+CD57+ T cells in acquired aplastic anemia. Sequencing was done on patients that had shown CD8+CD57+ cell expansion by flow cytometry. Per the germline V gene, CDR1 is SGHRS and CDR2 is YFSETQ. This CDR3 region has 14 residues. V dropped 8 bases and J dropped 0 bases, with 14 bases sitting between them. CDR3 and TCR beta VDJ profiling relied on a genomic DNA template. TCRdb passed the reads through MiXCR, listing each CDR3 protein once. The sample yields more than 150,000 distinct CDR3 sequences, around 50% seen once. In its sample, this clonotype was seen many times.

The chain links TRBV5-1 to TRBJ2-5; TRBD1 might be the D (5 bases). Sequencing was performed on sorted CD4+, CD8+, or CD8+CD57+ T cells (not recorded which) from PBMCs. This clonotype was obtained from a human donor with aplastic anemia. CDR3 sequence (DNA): TGCGCCAGTTTCGTAGGGGCAGACCAAGAGACCCAGTACTTC. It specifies CASFVGADQETQYF.